This TCR beta chain stems from a study of CD8+ T cells in alopecia areata. The sequencing template was cDNA reverse transcribed from extracted RNA. Assay: immunoSEQ multiplex PCR; the TCRdb copy retains only in-frame clones and omits some. There are under 250,000 clones in the sample; under 60% occur only once, and approximately 1.4% lies in the top ten. Documented treatment: oral pan-JAK inhibitor, 5-10 mg twice daily. V dropped 7 bases and J dropped 0 bases, with 1 base sitting between them. The germline gives CDR1 MGHDK, CDR2 SYGVNS. This CDR3 spans 11 amino acids. The chain couples TRBV25-1 to TRBJ2-4; D unclear. Sequences were derived from CD4+ T cells sorted from blood, sampled at week 4, from a patient treated with tofacitinib. The clonotype was recovered from a human donor with alopecia areata. The CDR3 DNA reads as TGTGCCAGCAAAGCCAAAAACATTCAGTACTTC. It is translated as CASKAKNIQYF.